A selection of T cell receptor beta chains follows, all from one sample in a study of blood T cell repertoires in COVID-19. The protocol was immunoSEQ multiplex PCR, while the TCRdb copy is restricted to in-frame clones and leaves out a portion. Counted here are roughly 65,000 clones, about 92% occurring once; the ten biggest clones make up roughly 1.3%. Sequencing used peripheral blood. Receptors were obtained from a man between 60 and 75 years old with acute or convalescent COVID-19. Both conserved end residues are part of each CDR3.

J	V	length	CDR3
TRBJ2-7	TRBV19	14	CASRIRGGTYEQYF
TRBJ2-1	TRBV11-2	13	CASSPARSDEQFF
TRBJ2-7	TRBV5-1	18	CASSLQPTSGRSPYEQYF
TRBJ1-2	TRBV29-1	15	CSVESRRPPNYGYTF
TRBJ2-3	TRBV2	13	CASSVHRTDTQYF
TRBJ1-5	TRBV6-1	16	CASSEGGTGKVQPQHF
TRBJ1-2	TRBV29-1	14	CSAEAGPDNYGYTF
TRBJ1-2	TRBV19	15	CASSTLGQGADGYTF
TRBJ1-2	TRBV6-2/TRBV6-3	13	CASSYGGSYGYTF
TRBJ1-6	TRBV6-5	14	CVSSYPSGESPLHF
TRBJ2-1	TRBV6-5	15	CASMGLAGGPNEQFF
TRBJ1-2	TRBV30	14	CAWNPGRTRYGYTF
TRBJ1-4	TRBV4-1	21	CASSQGIQANREWAVGEKLFF
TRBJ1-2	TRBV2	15	CASRAGHTPGYGYTF
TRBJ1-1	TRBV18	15	CASSPFEAGDTEAFF
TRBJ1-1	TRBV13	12	CASSLDEFRAFF
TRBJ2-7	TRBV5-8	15	CASSSREAISYEQYF
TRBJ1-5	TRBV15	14	CATSRPGGNQPQHF
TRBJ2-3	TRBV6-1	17	CASSERLAGGSTDTQYF
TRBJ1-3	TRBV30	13	CAWGRGSGNTIYF